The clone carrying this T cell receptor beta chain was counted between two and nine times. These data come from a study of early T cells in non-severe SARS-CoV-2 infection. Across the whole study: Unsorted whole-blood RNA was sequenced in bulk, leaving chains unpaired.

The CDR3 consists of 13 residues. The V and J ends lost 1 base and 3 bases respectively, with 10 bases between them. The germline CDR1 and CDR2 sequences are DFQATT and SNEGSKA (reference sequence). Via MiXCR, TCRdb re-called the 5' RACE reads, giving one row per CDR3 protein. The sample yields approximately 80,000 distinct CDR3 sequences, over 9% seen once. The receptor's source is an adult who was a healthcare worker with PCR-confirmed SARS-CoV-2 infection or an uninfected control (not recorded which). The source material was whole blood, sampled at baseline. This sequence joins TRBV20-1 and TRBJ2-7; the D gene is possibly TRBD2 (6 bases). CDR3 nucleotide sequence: TGCAGTGCTAGAGGCGGGGCGGACTACGAGCAGTACTTC. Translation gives CSARGGADYEQYF.